This TCR beta chain derives from a study of blood T cell repertoires in COVID-19. Across the whole study: Samples came from the United States, Italy and Spain, spanning acute and convalescent COVID-19. T cells, B-cell-depleted T cells, or PBMCs provided the cDNA or gDNA that served as material.

Authors' methods: From reference gene primer amplification, estimates of nucleated cell counts were derived. Sequencing used immunoSEQ multiplex PCR; TCRdb keeps in-frame clones, though not all of them. For V, J and clone size, that table is used; D and trimming come from the DNA. The profile shows some 120,000 clones, 80% to 90% of them singletons. Germline assignment: CDR1 DFQATT and CDR2 SNEGSKA (reference sequence). Deletions cut 0 bases from V and 9 bases from J, with 6 bases between. The length of the CDR3 is 11 residues. The rearrangement links TRBV20-1 to TRBJ2-1; D is perhaps TRBD2 (6 bases). Sequencing was carried out using peripheral blood. The sequence was obtained from an elderly man with active or convalescent COVID-19. CDR3: CSAREGGEQFF. CDR3 sequence (DNA): TGCAGTGCTAGAGAGGGGGGTGAGCAGTTCTTC.